This T cell receptor beta chain was obtained from a study of cytomegalovirus exposure and HLA in healthy donors. Of note for this clone: Its matching antigen is unknown.

Vbeta (60) and Jbeta (13) primers were used in the PCR. Produced via immunoSEQ multiplex PCR; TCRdb's table is partial and in-frame only. Of fewer than 200,000 clones in the sample, around 80% are singletons; the top ten hold roughly 9.7%. V gave up 4 bases and J gave up 7 bases, with 14 bases separating them. The CDR3 contains 14 residues. Germline V gene lookup returns CDR1 MRHNA and CDR2 SNTAGT. Study-level results: In most subjects, TCR beta sequences reportedly gave accurate predictions of HLA-A and HLA-B alleles. Altogether, some 170 TCR beta chains were recorded as cytomegalovirus-associated. The analysis excluded some indistinguishable V segments, including TRBV6-2 and TRBV6-3.

This TCR derives from a man aged 18-30 years in good health and CMV-seropositive. Sequencing was performed on PBMCs. The rearrangement joins TRBV6-4 to TRBJ2-1; D is possibly TRBD2 (6 bases). The CDR3 loop is CASSVDGGRNEQFF. The CDR3 DNA reads as TGTGCCAGCAGTGTGGACGGGGGAAGGAATGAGCAGTTCTTC.